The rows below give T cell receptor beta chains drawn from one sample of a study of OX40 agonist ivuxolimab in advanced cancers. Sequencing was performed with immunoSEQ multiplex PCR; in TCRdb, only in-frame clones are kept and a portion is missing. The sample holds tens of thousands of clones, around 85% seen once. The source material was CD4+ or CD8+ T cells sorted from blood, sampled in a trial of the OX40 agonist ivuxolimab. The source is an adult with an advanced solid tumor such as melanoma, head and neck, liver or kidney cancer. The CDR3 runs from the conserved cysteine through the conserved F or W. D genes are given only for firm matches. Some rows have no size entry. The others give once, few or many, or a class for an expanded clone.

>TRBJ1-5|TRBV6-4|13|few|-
TGTGCCAGCAGTTCCGATCCGTATCAGCCCCAGCATTTT
CASSSDPYQPQHF
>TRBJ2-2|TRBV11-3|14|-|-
TGTGCCAGCAGCTTAGGGACGCTACGTGGGGAGCTGTTTTTT
CASSLGTLRGELFF
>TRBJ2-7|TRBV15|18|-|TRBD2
TGTGCCACCAGCAGAGGGGGGGTTGGGCTAGCGGGATACTACGAGCAGTACTTC
CATSRGGVGLAGYYEQYF
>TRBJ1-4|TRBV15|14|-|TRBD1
TGTGCCACGAGGACAGGGATTGGGAATGAAAAACTGTTTTTT
CATRTGIGNEKLFF
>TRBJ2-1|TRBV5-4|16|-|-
TGTGCCAGCAGCCTGGACTTAGCGTCTAATTTGCATGAGCAGTTCTTC
CASSLDLASNLHEQFF
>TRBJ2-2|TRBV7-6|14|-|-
TGTGCCAGCAGCTTATATTCCAGCACCGGGGAGCTGTTTTTT
CASSLYSSTGELFF
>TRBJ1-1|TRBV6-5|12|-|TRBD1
TGTGCCAGCAGACCCGGACAGGGAGAAGCTTTCTTT
CASRPGQGEAFF
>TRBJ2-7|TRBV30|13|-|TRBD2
TGTGCCTGGAGTGTCCACGGGACTACCGAGCAGTACTTC
CAWSVHGTTEQYF
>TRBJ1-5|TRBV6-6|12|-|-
TGTGCCAGCACCTTAGTGGAAGGGACCCAGCATTTT
CASTLVEGTQHF
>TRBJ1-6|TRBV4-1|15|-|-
TGCGCCAGCACCGGACGGGGAGATCTTAATTCACCCCTCCACTTT
CASTGRGDLNSPLHF
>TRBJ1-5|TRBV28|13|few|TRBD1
TGTGCCAGCCAGCACAGGGGAAATCAGCCCCAGCATTTT
CASQHRGNQPQHF